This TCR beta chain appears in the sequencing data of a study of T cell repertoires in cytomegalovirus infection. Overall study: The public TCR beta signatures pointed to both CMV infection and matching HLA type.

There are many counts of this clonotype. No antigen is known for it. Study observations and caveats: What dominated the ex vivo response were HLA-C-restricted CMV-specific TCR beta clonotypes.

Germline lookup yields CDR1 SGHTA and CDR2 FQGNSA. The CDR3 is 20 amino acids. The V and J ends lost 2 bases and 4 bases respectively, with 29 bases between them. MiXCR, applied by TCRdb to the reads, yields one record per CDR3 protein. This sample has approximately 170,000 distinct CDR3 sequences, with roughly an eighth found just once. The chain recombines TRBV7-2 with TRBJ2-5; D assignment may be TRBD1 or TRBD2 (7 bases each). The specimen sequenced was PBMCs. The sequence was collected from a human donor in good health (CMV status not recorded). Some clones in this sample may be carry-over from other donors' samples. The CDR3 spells CASSLPEGTAGFPKAETQYF. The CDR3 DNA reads TGTGCCAGCAGCTTACCGGAAGGGACAGCGGGGTTCCCGAAGGCAGAGACCCAGTACTTC.